This T cell receptor beta chain stems from a study of CD8 T cells in Susac syndrome. CDR1 LGHDT and CDR2 YNNKEL come from the germline V gene (reference sequence). The CDR3 length is 14 residues. Losses at the gene ends were 4 bases for V and 5 bases for J; bases not matched to a gene: 3. Blood CD8+ and CD4+ T cells underwent high-throughput TCR beta sequencing. Isolation of CD8+ and CD4+ T cells was performed negatively, whereas enrichment of TEMRA cells was done by FACS. RNA in amounts of about 0.5 to 1 ug was reverse transcribed with random hexamers. Amplification of TCR beta CDR3 used immunoSEQ multiplex PCR across 54 Vbeta and 13 Jbeta. Via MiXCR, TCRdb re-called the immunoSEQ multiplex PCR reads, giving one row per CDR3 protein. The sample includes around 130,000 distinct CDR3 sequences, around nine tenths of them seen just once.

The TCR sequence derives from a human donor with multiple sclerosis. The sequenced sample consisted of CD8+ T cells from PBMCs. The V call is TRBV3-1, the J call TRBJ2-7; 12 nucleotides match TRBD2. The CDR3 nucleotides read TGTGCCAGCAGCCCTAGCGGGAGGGTCGACGAGCAGTACTTC. It translates to CASSPSGRVDEQYF.